A single sample is the source of the 5 T cell receptor beta chains below, sequenced in a study of shared clonotypes between healthy human individuals. This table comes from immunoSEQ multiplex PCR, and its TCRdb copy is limited to in-frame clones, with some not included. The sample lists some 300,000 clones; 73% were seen once. The sample taken for sequencing was memory CD4+ T cells sorted from blood. Subset meaning: CD45RA-negative fraction. The source is a young man in good health.

The chain uses TRBV5-4 and TRBJ2-3; 9 bases match TRBD2. V shed 0 bases, J shed 6 bases, and the junction held 5 bases outside the gene matches. The CDR3 totals 15 residues. CDR1 SGHNT and CDR2 YYREEE come from the germline V gene (reference sequence). In nucleotides, the CDR3 is TGTGCCAGCAGCTTGGAGGGACTAGCAGGTGATACGCAGTATTTT. Encoded protein: CASSLEGLAGDTQYF. The full variable domain, in which reference TRBV5-4 and TRBJ2-3 provide the parts outside the CDR3, is ETGVTQSPTHLIKTRGQQVTLRCSSQSGHNTVSWYQQALGQGPQFIFQYYREEENGRGNFPPRFSGLQFPNYSSELNVNALELDDSALYLCASSLEGLAGDTQYFGPGTRLTVL.

This clone was observed at least ten times. The chain carries TRBV10-2 and TRBJ1-2; D uncertain. CDR1 and CDR2 from the germline V gene are WSHSY and SAAADI. The CDR3 covers 14 residues. The V gene lost 0 bases and the J gene lost 8 bases, with 13 bases spanning the gap. CDR3 residues: CASSESGTHGGYTF. CDR3 in DNA: TGCGCCAGCAGTGAGTCCGGAACCCATGGGGGCTACACCTTC.

V and J are TRBV2 and TRBJ2-7, with 7 bases aligning to TRBD1. With 5 bases clipped from V and 5 bases from J, the junction kept 6 bases outside the gene matches. The length of the CDR3 is 13 residues. Germline CDR1 and CDR2: SNHLY and FYNNEI. In DNA, the CDR3 is TGTGCCAGCAGTCTACAGGGGATCCACGAGCAGTACTTC. Translating it yields CASSLQGIHEQYF.

This clone was seen only a few times. This chain connects TRBV5-4 to TRBJ1-1; D gene ambiguous. CDR3 length equals 13 residues. The V gene's germline CDR1 is SGHNT and CDR2 YYREEE (reference sequence). The V end lost 2 bases, the J end lost 3 bases, and 8 bases lay between the germline ends. In DNA, the CDR3 is TGTGCCAGCAGCTTATCGTCGGACACTGAAGCTTTCTTT. As protein: CASSLSSDTEAFF.

The V gene is TRBV10-2, the J gene TRBJ2-7; TRBD2 matches at 8 bases. The CDR3 runs 14 residues. The junction had 10 bases not matched to a gene; V was cut back by 8 bases and J by 4 bases. In germline, CDR1 is WSHSY, CDR2 SAAADI. The CDR3 nucleotides are TGCGCCAGCTGGAGCGGGAGTGCGTCATACGAGCAGTACTTC. Its translation: CASWSGSASYEQYF.